These 21 T cell receptor beta chains originate from one sample sequenced in a study of cytotoxic CD8 clonotypes in ibrutinib-treated CLL. Libraries were prepared by immunoSEQ multiplex PCR; TCRdb keeps only in-frame clonotypes and omits some of them. The sample consists of over 200,000 clones, over 65% of them appearing once. This specimen was PBMCs, taken after 12 months of ibrutinib treatment. The receptors were sampled from a human donor with chronic lymphocytic leukemia.

This rearrangement joins TRBV11-2 to TRBJ2-1; 7 bases fit TRBD2. CDR1 SGHAT and CDR2 FQNNGV come from the germline V gene. The CDR3 length is 15 residues. After removal of 4 bases from V and 8 bases from J, the junction contained 11 bases not matched to a gene. CDR3 sequence reads: CASSSRRAGEHEQFF. CDR3 coding DNA: TGTGCCAGCAGCTCAAGACGGGCGGGAGAACATGAGCAGTTCTTC.

The V and J genes are TRBV29-1 and TRBJ2-7; 11 bases align to TRBD2. Germline loops: CDR1 SQVTM, CDR2 ANQGSEA. This CDR3 is 15 amino acids long. CDR3 sequence reads: CTLLAGGTSSYEQYF. As DNA, the CDR3 is TGCACCCTGCTAGCGGGAGGAACAAGCTCCTACGAGCAGTACTTC.

V and J are TRBV18 and TRBJ2-1; 7 bases match TRBD1. The CDR3 is 21 residues long. V lost 3 bases to trimming and J lost 7 bases; unmatched junction nucleotides: 27. The germline gives CDR1 KGHSH, CDR2 LQKENI. Written as DNA, the CDR3 is TGTGCCAGCTCACCGTTACCGTTATCCTACCGGGACAGACCACTGACAAATGAGCAGTTCTTC. This sequence encodes CASSPLPLSYRDRPLTNEQFF. The full variable domain, its missing parts supplied by reference TRBV18 and TRBJ2-1, is NAGVMQNPRHLVRRRGQEARLRCSPMKGHSHVYWYRQLPEEGLKFMVYLQKENIIDESGMPKERFSAEFPKEGPSILRIQQVVRGDSAAYFCASSPLPLSYRDRPLTNEQFFGPGTRLTVL.

This clone was detected once. V gene TRBV25-1 combines with J gene TRBJ1-1; no firm D call. CDR1 is MGHDK and CDR2 is SYGVNS in the germline V gene. The CDR3 covers 11 residues. The CDR3 loop is CVWEGNTEAFF. Written as DNA, the CDR3 is TGTGTCTGGGAGGGGAACACTGAAGCTTTCTTT.

This chain uses TRBV4-2 with TRBJ2-5; D remains unclear. The CDR3 is made up of 15 amino acids. From germline, CDR1 is LGHNA and CDR2 YNFKEQ. V lost 1 base and J lost 1, with 10 bases in between. The CDR3 DNA reads as TGTGCCAGCAGCCAAGGGAATGCAGCCCAAGAGACCCAGTACTTC. Amino acid sequence: CASSQGNAAQETQYF.

This clone appeared many times. The identical CDR3 is also encoded by other nucleotide sequences in the sample. V and J are TRBV18 and TRBJ1-1; D unclear. The CDR3 covers 13 residues. Germline V lookup: CDR1 KGHSH, CDR2 LQKENI. The V and J ends lost 3 bases and 0 bases respectively, with 5 bases between them. The CDR3 DNA follows: TGTGCCAGCTCACCGGGGATGAACACTGAAGCTTTCTTT. Amino acids: CASSPGMNTEAFF.

The V and J genes are TRBV28 and TRBJ2-7, with 12 bases that match TRBD2. With V trimmed by 5 bases and J by 2 bases, 1 base remained unmatched. Germline loops: CDR1 MDHEN, CDR2 SYDVKM. The CDR3 has 14 residues. The CDR3 is CASSRLAGAYEQYF. The CDR3 DNA is TGTGCCAGCAGTAGACTAGCGGGAGCCTACGAGCAGTACTTC. Combining the CDR3 with reference TRBV28 and TRBJ2-7 gives the whole variable domain DVKVTQSSRYLVKRTGEKVFLECVQDMDHENMFWYRQDPGLGLRLIYFSYDVKMKEKGDIPEGYSVSREKKERFSLILESASTNQTSMYLCASSRLAGAYEQYFGPGTRLTVT.

J is TRBJ2-6 and V is TRBV4-2; D call uncertain. Trimming pared 1 base from V and 2 bases from J, leaving 9 bases between. Germline loops: CDR1 LGHNA, CDR2 YNFKEQ. The CDR3 totals 16 residues. The CDR3 spells CASSQGSSTGANVLTF. In DNA, the CDR3 is TGTGCCAGCAGCCAAGGTTCGTCTACTGGGGCCAACGTCCTGACTTTC.

V is TRBV6-5 and J is TRBJ2-5, with a tentative D call TRBD2 (5 bases). Germline CDR1 is MNHEY and CDR2 is SVGAGI. V gave up 2 bases and J gave up 7 bases, with 11 bases separating them. CDR3 length: 13 residues. CDR3: CASSYAARGTQYF. The CDR3 nucleotides are TGTGCCAGCAGTTACGCGGCCCGGGGGACCCAGTACTTC.

CDR3 sequence (DNA): TGCGCCAGCAGCTTGGGGGCAGGGGGCACTGAAGCTTTCTTT. It translates to CASSLGAGGTEAFF. This chain links TRBV5-1 with TRBJ1-1; 7 bases line up with TRBD1. The CDR3 runs 14 residues. Germline values: CDR1 SGHRS, CDR2 YFSETQ. The ends lost 0 bases at V and 4 bases at J; junction bases unmatched: 3.

V gene TRBV7-2 combines with J gene TRBJ2-1; D remains ambiguous. The V and J ends lost 0 bases and 7 bases respectively, with 22 bases between them. Germline CDR1 reads SGHTA; CDR2 reads FQGNSA. The CDR3 consists of 18 residues. The chain's CDR3 is CASSLASTGSQLGNEQFF. The CDR3 bases are TGTGCCAGCAGCTTAGCATCCACGGGCTCCCAATTAGGGAATGAGCAGTTCTTC.

The chain carries TRBV29-1 and TRBJ1-2; 8 nucleotides line up with TRBD1. This CDR3 has 11 residues. With V trimmed by 5 bases and J by 7 bases, 3 bases remained unmatched. The germline CDR1 and CDR2 sequences are SQVTM and ANQGSEA. CDR3 bases: TGCAGCGTTTATCAGGGGGCTGGCTACACCTTC. Encoded protein: CSVYQGAGYTF.

This clone showed up just once. V and J are TRBV7-9 and TRBJ1-4; maybe TRBD1 (6 bases). Trimming took 7 bases from V and 7 from J, leaving 19 bases between them. The germline V gene has CDR1 SEHNR and CDR2 FQNEAQ (reference sequence). The CDR3 length is 15 residues. The CDR3 nucleotides are TGTGCCAGCACCCTAACACAGGGCGGTGGTGAAAAACTGTTTTTT. This translates into CASTLTQGGGEKLFF.

The CDR3 region is CASSLGSINYGYTF. The DNA for the CDR3 is TGTGCCAGCAGCTTGGGTTCCATTAACTATGGCTACACCTTC. The genes are TRBV5-6 and TRBJ1-2; no clear D gene. The CDR3 consists of 14 residues. Germline V lookup: CDR1 SGHDT, CDR2 YYEEEE. Trimming took off 0 bases at V and 1 base at J, with 7 bases between the two ends.

The chain links TRBV5-4 to TRBJ1-1; no clear D. Germline V gene sequence: CDR1 SGHNT, CDR2 YYREEE (reference sequence). This CDR3 has 16 residues. With 3 bases removed from V and 1 base from J, the gap between germline ends came to 16 bases. In DNA form, the CDR3 reads TGTGCCAGCAGCTCGGGTTCTCGGCTGACGAACACTGAAGCTTTCTTT. It encodes CASSSGSRLTNTEAFF.

The genes are TRBV19 and TRBJ2-7; no firm D call. V lost 0 bases, J lost 1 base, and 13 bases lay in between. The CDR3 loop spans 16 amino acids. Germline V CDR1 and CDR2: LNHDA, SQIVND (reference sequence). The CDR3 DNA sequence: TGTGCCAGTAGTATAGAGGGCCGTTGGCAGTCCTACGAGCAGTACTTC. Amino acids: CASSIEGRWQSYEQYF.

There are a few counts of this clone. This sequence joins TRBV9 and TRBJ1-2, with D hard to call. Germline-derived CDR1 and CDR2 are SGDLS and YYNGEE. There are 15 residues in the CDR3. Trimming stripped 0 bases from V and 4 bases from J, with 13 bases between. The CDR3: CASSVDTATGYGYTF. The CDR3 DNA reads as TGTGCCAGCAGCGTAGACACAGCTACTGGCTATGGCTACACCTTC.

This clone was counted only a few times. The genes are TRBV23-1 and TRBJ2-7; D may correspond to TRBD1 or TRBD2 (5 bases each). TRBV23-1 is placed among ORFs of uncertain function. This CDR3 region has 13 residues. The CDR3, as DNA: TGCGTAATCGGGACCCCCGTGACTTACGAGCAGTACTTC. This sequence encodes CVIGTPVTYEQYF.

This clone was found a few times. V and J are TRBV29-1 and TRBJ1-2, with D tentatively TRBD1 (5 bases). The length of the CDR3 is 13 residues. V was cut by 3 bases and J by 8 bases, with 16 bases left in between. Per the germline V gene, CDR1 is SQVTM and CDR2 is ANQGSEA. The CDR3 nucleotides read TGCAGCGTTGATGAGATAGCAGGGAGCGGCTACACCTTC. Translating gives CSVDEIAGSGYTF.

The chain carries TRBV19 and TRBJ2-1; maybe TRBD1 (5 bases). The germline V and J ends were trimmed by 5 bases and 5 bases, with 13 bases remaining between them. CDR1 and CDR2 from the germline V gene are LNHDA and SQIVND (reference sequence). The CDR3 has 14 residues. CDR3 coding DNA: TGTGCCAGTAGTCCCCAGGGAACTCACAATGAGCAGTTCTTC. Protein: CASSPQGTHNEQFF.

The genes are TRBV9 and TRBJ1-2, with D unresolved. Per germline, CDR1 SGDLS and CDR2 YYNGEE. This CDR3 has 14 amino acids. The V gene lost 3 bases and the J gene lost 3 bases, with 12 bases spanning the gap. CDR3 region: CASSGVKVDYGYTF. The CDR3 nucleotides are TGTGCCAGCAGCGGAGTAAAGGTCGACTATGGCTACACCTTC.